This TCR beta chain comes out of a study of T-cell reconstitution after alpha-beta-depleted transplantation in children (dated by TCRdb to the mid-2010s). Regarding the study in general: Using TCR repertoire profiling, the study quantitatively followed how T-cell immune reconstitution unfolded in children after TCRalphabeta/CD19-depleted allogeneic hematopoietic cell transplantation.

This clonotype has ten or more counts. What antigen it recognizes has not been identified. No per-base quality is available; no much larger clone lies one base away. Measured from the cysteine to the phenylalanine, the CDR3 is 14 residues long. Here the CDR3 DNA is all that survives: 42 bases in frame from base 1. The germline V gene (reference sequence) specifies DFQATT as CDR1 and SNEGSKA as CDR2. V is trimmed back by 5 bases and J by 1 base, and the junction contains 8 bases that no gene match accounts for. The receptor library was made with PCR. Sequencing instrument: Illumina HiSeq 2500. TCR library preparation used molecular barcoding, with unique molecular identifiers applied to normalize quantification of the TCRbeta repertoire. Through fastp at Q25 and MiXCR, TCRdb rebuilt clones from the public reads, retaining in-frame beta chains. Each entry is one CDR3 protein sequence, shown with its most common DNA and genes. The sample yields about 72,000 distinct CDR3 sequences; roughly 6.6% were counted once. The ten largest clones represent less than 3% of the sample.

The sequence derives from a human donor who donated a stem cell graft to a child with acute lymphoblastic leukemia. Sequencing used PBMCs from the stem cell graft donor, obtained from the stem cell graft. The chain links TRBV20-1 with TRBJ2-7; 7 middle bases align to TRBD1. The CDR3 region: CSAPKMGQSYEQYF. The DNA sequence reads TGCAGTGCTCCTAAAATGGGACAGTCCTACGAGCAGTACTTC.